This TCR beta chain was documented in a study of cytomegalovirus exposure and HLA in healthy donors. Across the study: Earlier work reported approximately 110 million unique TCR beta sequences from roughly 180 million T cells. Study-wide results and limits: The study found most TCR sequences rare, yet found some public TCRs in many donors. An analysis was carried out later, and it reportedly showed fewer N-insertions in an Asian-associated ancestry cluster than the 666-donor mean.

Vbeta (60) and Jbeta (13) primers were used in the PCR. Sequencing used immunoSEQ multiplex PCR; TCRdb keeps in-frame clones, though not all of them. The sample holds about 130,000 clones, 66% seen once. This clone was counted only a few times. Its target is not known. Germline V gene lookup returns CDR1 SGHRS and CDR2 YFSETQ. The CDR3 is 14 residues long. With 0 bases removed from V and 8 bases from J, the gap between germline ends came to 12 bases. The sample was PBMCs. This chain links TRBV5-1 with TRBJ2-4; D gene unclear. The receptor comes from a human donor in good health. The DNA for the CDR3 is TGCGCCAGCAGCTTGGTTGTATTCCCCGACATTCAGTACTTC. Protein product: CASSLVVFPDIQYF.